Below, 18 T cell receptor beta chains from the same sample are listed, as sequenced in a study of blood T cell repertoires in COVID-19. Clones were read by immunoSEQ multiplex PCR, and TCRdb kept only the in-frame ones, dropping some. The data show about 260,000 clones, 86% seen once. The specimen sequenced was PBMCs or T cells enriched from blood (not recorded which). Source of these receptors: a woman in her fifties or sixties who had recovered from COVID-19.

This clone appeared once. The chain couples TRBV30 to TRBJ1-5, with TRBD1 identical over 7 bases. The CDR3 is 13 residues long. Germline-derived CDR1 and CDR2 are GTSNPN and SVGIG (reference sequence). The V gene end was trimmed by 5 bases and the J gene end by 2 bases; junction bases not matched to a gene: 3. The CDR3 reads CAWATGRNQPQHF. CDR3 nucleotides: TGTGCCTGGGCGACAGGGCGCAATCAGCCCCAGCATTTT.

The gene calls are TRBV6-1 and TRBJ1-2, with a tentative D call TRBD1 (6 bases). This CDR3 contains 14 residues. The germline gives CDR1 MNHNS, CDR2 SASEGT. V was cut by 2 bases and J by 4 bases, with 11 bases left in between. CDR3 sequence reads: CASSEPQGSYGYTF. Here the CDR3 DNA reads TGTGCCAGCAGTGAACCACAGGGATCCTATGGCTACACCTTC.

The chain links TRBV14 to TRBJ1-1; no reliable D call. Between the trimmed V and J ends, which lost 5 bases and 2 bases, there was a span of 9 bases. Per germline, CDR1 SGHDN and CDR2 FVKESK. This CDR3 spans 13 amino acids. CDR3 coding DNA: TGTGCCAGCAGCTCGACAAAAAACACTGAAGCTTTCTTT. Protein product: CASSSTKNTEAFF.

The gene calls are TRBV5-4 and TRBJ2-7, with D maybe TRBD1 (6 bases). V shed 1 base and J shed 6 bases, with 14 bases lying between them. Looked up from germline, CDR1 is SGHNT and CDR2 is YYREEE (reference sequence). The CDR3 sequence is 14 residues long. The CDR3 region has the DNA TGTGCCAGCAGCTTGTATAAGGGGGATCGCGAGCAGTACTTC. Translating it yields CASSLYKGDREQYF.

The chain uses TRBV5-4 and TRBJ2-7; 8 nucleotides match TRBD1. The V gene's germline CDR1 is SGHNT and CDR2 YYREEE (reference sequence). The CDR3 extends over 12 amino acids. The junction had 6 bases not matched to a gene; V was cut back by 2 bases and J by 11 bases. The CDR3 bases are TGTGCCAGCAGCTTTGACAGGGGTGGGGAGTACTTC. Translated: CASSFDRGGEYF.

The chain couples TRBV4-1 to TRBJ2-2; weak D call: TRBD1 (6 bases). Germline loops: CDR1 MGHRA, CDR2 YSYEKL. This CDR3 has 15 residues. Trimming pared 3 bases from V and 9 bases from J, leaving 17 bases between. Here the CDR3 reads CASSQAGDNTRELFF. CDR3 DNA sequence: TGCGCCAGCAGCCAGGCCGGGGACAATACGAGGGAGCTGTTTTTT.

This clone was seen just once. The chain has TRBV23-1 and TRBJ1-2, with D possibly matching TRBD1 (6 bases). TRBV23-1 is assigned to the ORF class and has an uncertain function. The CDR3 covers 17 residues. The V end lost 3 bases, the J end lost 5 bases, and 22 bases lay between the germline ends. Here the CDR3 reads CASSHPRSLRGRYGYTF. The CDR3 nucleotides read TGCGCCAGCAGTCACCCGCGAAGCCTCAGGGGCCGGTATGGCTACACCTTC.

The V gene is TRBV3-1 (or the pseudogene TRBV3-2), the J gene TRBJ1-3, with a weak D call TRBD1 (5 bases). The CDR3 is 12 amino acids. CDR1 is LGHDT, CDR2 YNNKEL, per germline (reference sequence). The germline V and J ends were trimmed by 4 bases and 16 bases, with 17 bases remaining between them. CDR3 protein: CASSRRGQREYF. For the CDR3, the DNA is TGTGCCAGCAGCCGTAGGGGCCAGCGGGAGTATTTT.

This clone was found a few times. V is TRBV4-3 and J is TRBJ1-5; 7 positions agree with TRBD1. This CDR3 is built from 15 residues. Looked up from germline, CDR1 is LGHNA and CDR2 is YSLEER. The V segment lost 0 bases and the J segment 7 bases; nucleotides outside the gene matches: 6. The CDR3, as DNA: TGCGCCAGCAGCCAAGATCACAGGGGCCGACAGCCCCAGCATTTT. Translation: CASSQDHRGRQPQHF.

This clone was detected a few times. The rearrangement joins TRBV19 to TRBJ1-6; D is ambiguous. Trimming left V 3 bases short and J 5 bases short, with 8 bases between. In germline, CDR1 is LNHDA, CDR2 SQIVND (reference sequence). The CDR3 is 14 residues long. The CDR3 DNA sequence: TGTGCCAGTAGTATGGCACAGAATAATTCACCCCTCCACTTT. It translates to CASSMAQNNSPLHF. The whole variable domain, remainder taken from reference TRBV19 and TRBJ1-6, is DGGITQSPKYLFRKEGQNVTLSCEQNLNHDAMYWYRQDPGQGLRLIYYSQIVNDFQKGDIAEGYSVSREKKESFPLTVTSAQKNPTAFYLCASSMAQNNSPLHFGNGTRLTVT.

The count of this clone is one. The chain has TRBV5-1 and TRBJ2-7; D remains unclear. V dropped 3 bases and J dropped 5 bases, with 15 bases sitting between them. The CDR3 covers 14 residues. Germline loops: CDR1 SGHRS, CDR2 YFSETQ. The CDR3 protein is CASSSGLDPHEQYF. CDR3 bases: TGCGCCAGCAGCTCCGGCCTAGACCCCCACGAGCAGTACTTC.

The V call is TRBV24-1, the J call TRBJ2-7, with 7 positions matching TRBD2. J was trimmed by 2 bases and V by 9 bases; bases with no gene match: 6. The CDR3 runs to 13 residues. Per germline, CDR1 KGHDR and CDR2 SFDVKD. The CDR3 loop is CATLPGLTYEQYF. The DNA for the CDR3 is TGTGCCACCCTCCCGGGACTAACCTACGAGCAGTACTTC.

CDR3 nucleotide sequence: TGTGCCAGCAGTTCGTTCACAGCTAACTATGGCTACACCTTC. Translating gives CASSSFTANYGYTF. The chain joins TRBV7-2 to TRBJ1-2; D not certain. This CDR3 spans 14 amino acids. V was clipped by 6 bases and J by 0 bases, with 11 bases between them. The germline V gene has CDR1 SGHTA and CDR2 FQGNSA.

CDR3 coding DNA: TGTGCCAGCAGCGCTCCAGGGGTCGGCACAGATACGCAGTATTTT. It encodes CASSAPGVGTDTQYF. The V and J genes are TRBV6-5 and TRBJ2-3; possible D gene TRBD1, 6 bases. The germline V gene encodes CDR1 MNHEY and CDR2 SVGAGI. CDR3 length: 15 amino acids. The V and J ends lost 6 bases and 1 base respectively, with 14 bases between them.

This chain uses TRBV19 with TRBJ2-1; 8 bases match TRBD2. Germline lookup yields CDR1 LNHDA and CDR2 SQIVND (reference sequence). This CDR3 spans 14 amino acids. Trimming at V came to 6 bases and at J to 7 bases, leaving 8 bases not matched to a gene. The CDR3 spells CASSRAGVINEQFF. DNA for the CDR3: TGTGCCAGTAGCCGAGCGGGAGTAATAAATGAGCAGTTCTTC.

The chain carries TRBV19 and TRBJ1-3; TRBD1 aligns across 7 bases. The CDR3 has 19 amino acids. V shed 5 bases and J 0 bases; nucleotides not matched to a gene: 16. Germline V gene sequence: CDR1 LNHDA, CDR2 SQIVND (reference sequence). CDR3 sequence reads: CASSPFGTGQPNSGNTIYF. Here the CDR3 DNA reads TGTGCCAGTAGTCCTTTCGGAACGGGACAGCCTAACTCTGGAAACACCATATATTTT.

This chain uses TRBV5-1 with TRBJ2-5, with 12 bases identical to TRBD2. This CDR3 contains 17 residues. V lost 1 base and J lost 4; bases outside the gene matches: 8. Germline V gene data show CDR1 as SGHRS and CDR2 as YFSETQ. CDR3 coding DNA: TGCGCCAGCAGCTTGCCGCGACTAGCGGGGGCCGGAGAGACCCAGTACTTC. As protein: CASSLPRLAGAGETQYF.

The chain recombines TRBV4-2 with TRBJ2-2; 9 nucleotides match TRBD1. CDR1 is LGHNA and CDR2 is YNFKEQ in the germline V gene. V lost 4 bases to trimming and J lost 0 bases; unmatched junction nucleotides: 3. There are 16 residues in the CDR3. The CDR3: CASSRGTGSNTGELFF. In DNA form, the CDR3 reads TGTGCCAGCAGCCGAGGGACAGGGTCGAACACCGGGGAGCTGTTTTTT.